Listed here is a single T cell receptor (beta chain). Its antigen is unknown. V was clipped by 4 bases and J by 1 base, with 4 bases between them. The CDR3 runs to 12 residues. Reverse transcription of roughly 0.5 to 1 ug RNA was carried out with random hexamers. An immunoSEQ multiplex PCR generated amplified TCR beta CDR3 products spanning 54 Vbeta and 13 Jbeta. TCRdb used MiXCR to reprocess the immunoSEQ multiplex PCR reads, holding one entry per CDR3 protein. The sample has about 73,000 distinct CDR3 sequences; just under 95% are singletons. The data originate from a study of CD8 T cells in Susac syndrome. Study conclusions and caveats: Regarding the TCR sequencing and HLA analysis, the study admitted that a relatively small number of individuals were involved.

Sequencing of TCR beta was carried out in blood CD8+ and CD4+ T cells. Control patients had untreated stable or active relapsing-remitting multiple sclerosis by revised McDonald criteria. This TCR came from a human donor with multiple sclerosis. The specimen was CD8+ T cells from PBMCs. J is TRBJ2-5 and V is TRBV12-3 or TRBV12-4; D is ambiguous. In DNA form, the CDR3 reads TGTGCCAGCAGTTATCCCCAAGAGACCCAGTACTTC. Translation gives CASSYPQETQYF.